The 6 T cell receptor beta chains in this list originate from one sample, sequenced in a study of T cell changes during pregnancy in multiple sclerosis. The repertoire was sequenced with immunoSEQ multiplex PCR; TCRdb's copy has only in-frame clones and lacks some. Of over 35,000 clones listed, 70% to 90% are singletons. Specimen: CD4+ T cells from peripheral blood mononuclear cells, collected after pregnancy. Receptor source: a female donor with multiple sclerosis, enrolled in a pregnancy study.

V and J are TRBV18 and TRBJ1-1; D gene unclear. This CDR3 spans 16 amino acids. Trimming pared 0 bases from V and 1 base from J, leaving 12 bases between. The germline gives CDR1 KGHSH, CDR2 LQKENI. The CDR3 nucleotides are TGTGCCAGCTCACCACCGGGCCTACAACCGAACACTGAAGCTTTCTTT. This gives the protein CASSPPGLQPNTEAFF.

This rearrangement joins TRBV9 to TRBJ2-3, with D perhaps TRBD1 (6 bases). The CDR3 has 13 residues. V lost 1 base, J lost 3 bases, and 6 bases lay in between. The germline V gene has CDR1 SGDLS and CDR2 YYNGEE. The chain's CDR3 is CASSVQGTDTQYF. The DNA for the CDR3 is TGTGCCAGCAGCGTACAGGGGACAGATACGCAGTATTTT.

The rearrangement joins TRBV28 to TRBJ1-4; TRBD1 matches 8 bases. The germline V gene has CDR1 MDHEN and CDR2 SYDVKM. Unmatched junction bases numbered 6, after V lost 7 bases and J lost 5 bases. There are 14 residues in the CDR3. CDR3 residues: CASTTGGLNEKLFF. CDR3 bases: TGTGCCAGCACAACAGGGGGGTTGAATGAAAAACTGTTTTTT.

In this sample, this clone turned up once. The gene calls are TRBV10-3 and TRBJ2-7, with TRBD1 matching 10 bases. CDR1 and CDR2 (germline): ENHRY, SYGVKD. J was trimmed by 2 bases and V by 8 bases; bases with no gene match: 9. The CDR3 consists of 15 residues. As DNA, the CDR3 is TGTGCCATCTCGTTATCCGGGACAGGGGCCTACGAGCAGTACTTC. It specifies CAISLSGTGAYEQYF.

J is TRBJ2-7 and V is TRBV7-8; the match to TRBD1 covers 7 bases. The V and J ends lost 2 bases and 5 bases, in that order; junction bases with no gene match: 15. Germline CDR1 reads SGHVS; CDR2 reads FQNEAQ. The CDR3 is made up of 17 amino acids. This CDR3 is CASSLRLSGTAGHEQYF. CDR3 nucleotides: TGTGCCAGCAGCTTACGGTTATCCGGGACAGCAGGTCACGAGCAGTACTTC.

The gene calls are TRBV9 and TRBJ2-2; D gene unclear. CDR1 and CDR2 (germline): SGDLS, YYNGEE. This CDR3 comprises 16 residues. V lost 4 bases, J lost 0 bases, and 13 bases lay in between. In nucleotides, the CDR3 is TGTGCCAGCAGCCAAACGAGGAACCCGAACACCGGGGAGCTGTTTTTT. Residues: CASSQTRNPNTGELFF. Filled out from reference TRBV9 and TRBJ2-2, the complete variable domain reads DSGVTQTPKHLITATGQRVTLRCSPRSGDLSVYWYQQSLDQGLQFLIQYYNGEERAKGNILERFSAQQFPDLHSELNLSSLELGDSALYFCASSQTRNPNTGELFFGEGSRLTVL.